These T cell receptor beta chains were read from a single sample in a study of cytomegalovirus exposure and HLA in healthy donors. Assay: immunoSEQ multiplex PCR; the TCRdb copy retains only in-frame clones and omits some. The sample lists 150,000 to 200,000 clones; 80% to 85% were seen once. The sample consisted of PBMCs. All receptors derive from a woman between 18 and 29 years old in good health and CMV-seropositive. The CDR3 runs from the conserved cysteine through the conserved F or W. The D gene is left open where the match is weak. Where a row states a size, it is once, few, many or the class of an expanded clone; other rows omit it.

j_call v_call d_call clone_size cdr3_aa cdr3_nt
TRBJ2-5 TRBV7-2 TRBD1 - CASSLGPGVGGETQYF TGTGCCAGCAGCTTAGGTCCCGGAGTAGGGGGCGAGACCCAGTACTTC
TRBJ2-5 TRBV2 TRBD2 once CASTLAAGGTQYF TGTGCCAGCACCCTTGCCGCGGGGGGTACCCAGTACTTC
TRBJ1-1 TRBV5-6 TRBD1 - CASSSDRGISRTEAFF TGTGCCAGCAGTTCGGACAGGGGAATCTCGAGGACTGAAGCTTTCTTT
TRBJ1-6 TRBV19 - - CASGAEWDSPLHF TGTGCCTCAGGGGCGGAATGGGATTCACCCCTCCACTTT
TRBJ1-1 TRBV6-5 - - CASSSNTEAFF TGTGCCAGCAGCTCTAACACTGAAGCTTTCTTT
TRBJ1-1 TRBV29-1 TRBD1 - CSVESDRDAFF TGCAGCGTTGAAAGTGACAGGGATGCTTTCTTT
TRBJ1-2 TRBV7-9 - - CASSSNRMPNYGYTF TGTGCCAGCAGCTCAAACAGGATGCCTAACTATGGCTACACCTTC
TRBJ1-3 TRBV29-1 - - CSVGGSGNTIYF TGCAGCGTGGGAGGCTCTGGAAACACCATATATTTT
TRBJ2-1 TRBV15 - - CATSPGRGSYNEQFF TGTGCCACCAGCCCCGGAAGGGGTTCCTACAATGAGCAGTTCTTC
TRBJ2-3 TRBV6-4 TRBD2 few CASSDSAGEGNTQYF TGTGCCAGCAGTGACTCAGCGGGGGAGGGAAATACGCAGTATTTT
TRBJ1-1 TRBV4-1 - - CASSQVMGNTEAFF TGCGCCAGCAGCCAAGTTATGGGCAACACTGAAGCTTTCTTT
TRBJ1-1 TRBV7-9 - - CASRGGPGTEAFF TGTGCCAGCAGAGGGGGACCTGGGACTGAAGCTTTCTTT
TRBJ1-1 TRBV7-9 - few CASSTLSSLEAFF TGTGCCAGCAGCACCCTTAGCTCGCTTGAAGCTTTCTTT
TRBJ1-2 TRBV29-1 - - CSVETTGIHGYTF TGCAGCGTCGAAACAACAGGGATCCACGGCTACACCTTC
TRBJ2-3 TRBV9 TRBD2 once CASSGRGGGHTDTQYF TGTGCCAGCAGCGGGCGGGGGGGTGGTCACACAGATACGCAGTATTTT
TRBJ2-5 TRBV11-3 - - CASSLVAGEETQYF TGTGCCAGCAGCTTAGTTGCAGGGGAAGAGACCCAGTACTTC
TRBJ1-5 TRBV2 TRBD1 few CASRVTGEFNQPQHF TGTGCCAGCAGGGTCACAGGGGAATTCAATCAGCCCCAGCATTTT
TRBJ2-2 TRBV11-2 - - CASSPRAGAGITGELFF TGTGCCAGCAGCCCCCGCGCGGGGGCGGGGATTACCGGGGAGCTGTTTTTT
TRBJ2-1 TRBV4-3 - - CASSQDSMSYEQFF TGCGCCAGCAGCCAAGATTCAATGAGCTATGAGCAGTTCTTC
TRBJ2-1 TRBV6-4 - - CASSEVAWTYNEQFF TGTGCCAGCAGTGAGGTAGCGTGGACCTACAATGAGCAGTTCTTC
TRBJ1-1 TRBV29-1 - - CSVRGSKPEAFF TGCAGCGTTCGGGGGTCAAAACCTGAAGCTTTCTTT
TRBJ1-2 TRBV21-1 - - CASSYHRGLGGYTF TGTGCCAGCAGCTATCACAGGGGGTTGGGCGGCTACACCTTC
TRBJ1-4 TRBV4-2 - few CASSQKGPSLEKLFF TGTGCCAGCAGCCAGAAGGGGCCCTCGTTGGAAAAACTGTTTTTT
TRBJ1-2 TRBV28 TRBD1 once CASSSPKGVGQVAPWLGYTF TGTGCCAGCAGTTCCCCAAAGGGGGTGGGACAGGTGGCCCCGTGGCTTGGCTACACCTTC
TRBJ1-1 TRBV7-3 - - CASSLSPRGNTEAFF TGTGCCAGCAGCTTATCCCCCCGGGGGAACACTGAAGCTTTCTTT
TRBJ2-2 TRBV7-8 - once CASSSLAGADGELFF TGTGCCAGCAGCTCCCTGGCGGGGGCAGACGGGGAGCTGTTTTTT